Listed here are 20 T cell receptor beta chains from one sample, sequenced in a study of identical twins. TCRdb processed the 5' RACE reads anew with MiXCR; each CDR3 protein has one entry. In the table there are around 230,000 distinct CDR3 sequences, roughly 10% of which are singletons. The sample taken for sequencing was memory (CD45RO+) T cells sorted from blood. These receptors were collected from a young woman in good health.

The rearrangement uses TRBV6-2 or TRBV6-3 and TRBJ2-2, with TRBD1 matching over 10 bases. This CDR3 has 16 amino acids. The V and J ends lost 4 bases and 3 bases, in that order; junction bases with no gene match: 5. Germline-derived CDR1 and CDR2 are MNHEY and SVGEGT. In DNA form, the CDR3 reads TGTGCCAGCAGTTTTGGGACAGGGGCCTACACCGGGGAGCTGTTTTTT. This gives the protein CASSFGTGAYTGELFF.

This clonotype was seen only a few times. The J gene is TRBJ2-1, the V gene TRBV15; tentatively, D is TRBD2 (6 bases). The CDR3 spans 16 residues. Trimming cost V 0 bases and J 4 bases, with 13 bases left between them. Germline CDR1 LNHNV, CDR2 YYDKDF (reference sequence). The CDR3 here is CATSRDSLAPYNEQFF. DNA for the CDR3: TGTGCCACCAGCAGAGACTCCCTAGCGCCTTACAATGAGCAGTTCTTC.

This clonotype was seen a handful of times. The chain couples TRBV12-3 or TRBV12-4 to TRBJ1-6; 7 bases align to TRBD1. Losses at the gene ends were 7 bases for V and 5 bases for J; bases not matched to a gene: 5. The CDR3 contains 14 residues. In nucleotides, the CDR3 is TGTGCCAGCACCTGGACAGGAGATAATTCACCCCTCCACTTT. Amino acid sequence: CASTWTGDNSPLHF.

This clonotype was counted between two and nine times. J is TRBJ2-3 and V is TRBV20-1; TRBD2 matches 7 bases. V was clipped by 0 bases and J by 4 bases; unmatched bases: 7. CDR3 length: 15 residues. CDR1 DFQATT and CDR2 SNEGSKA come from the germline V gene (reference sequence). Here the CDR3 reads CSARDPLASPDTQYF. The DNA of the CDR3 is TGCAGTGCTAGAGATCCACTAGCGAGCCCAGATACGCAGTATTTT.

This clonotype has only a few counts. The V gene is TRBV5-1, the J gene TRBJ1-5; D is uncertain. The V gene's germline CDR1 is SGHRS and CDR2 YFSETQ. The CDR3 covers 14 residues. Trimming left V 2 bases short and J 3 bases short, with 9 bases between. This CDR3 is CASSFDGNNQPQHF. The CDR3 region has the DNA TGCGCCAGCAGCTTTGACGGGAACAATCAGCCCCAGCATTTT.

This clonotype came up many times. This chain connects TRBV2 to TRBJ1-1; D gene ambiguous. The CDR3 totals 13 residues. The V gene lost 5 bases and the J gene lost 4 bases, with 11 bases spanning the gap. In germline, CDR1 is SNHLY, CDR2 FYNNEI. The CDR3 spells CASSTRMGTEAFF. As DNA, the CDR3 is TGTGCCAGCAGTACAAGGATGGGCACTGAAGCTTTCTTT.

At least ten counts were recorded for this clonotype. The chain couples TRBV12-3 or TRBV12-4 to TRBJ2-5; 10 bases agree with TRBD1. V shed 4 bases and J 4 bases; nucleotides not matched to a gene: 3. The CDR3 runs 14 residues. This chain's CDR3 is CASSWDRGPETQYF. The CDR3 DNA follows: TGTGCCAGCAGTTGGGACAGGGGACCAGAGACCCAGTACTTC.

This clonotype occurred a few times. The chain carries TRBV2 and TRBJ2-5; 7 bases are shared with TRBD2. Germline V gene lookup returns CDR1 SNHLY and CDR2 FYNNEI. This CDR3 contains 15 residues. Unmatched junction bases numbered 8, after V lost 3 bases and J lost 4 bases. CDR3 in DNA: TGTGCCAGCAGTGACTTCGCGGGAGCAGGAGAGACCCAGTACTTC. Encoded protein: CASSDFAGAGETQYF.

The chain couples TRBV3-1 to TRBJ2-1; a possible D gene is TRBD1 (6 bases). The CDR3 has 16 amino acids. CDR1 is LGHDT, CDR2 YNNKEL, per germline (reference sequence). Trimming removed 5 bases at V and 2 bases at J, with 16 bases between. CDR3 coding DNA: TGTGCCAGCAGCACTCTAGGGGGACCACCCTACAATGAGCAGTTCTTC. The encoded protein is CASSTLGGPPYNEQFF.

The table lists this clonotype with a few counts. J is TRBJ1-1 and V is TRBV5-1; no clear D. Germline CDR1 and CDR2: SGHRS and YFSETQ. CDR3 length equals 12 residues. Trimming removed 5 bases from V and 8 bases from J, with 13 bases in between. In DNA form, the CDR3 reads TGCGCCAGCAGGGCACTTAAAGGGGAAGCTTTCTTT. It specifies CASRALKGEAFF.

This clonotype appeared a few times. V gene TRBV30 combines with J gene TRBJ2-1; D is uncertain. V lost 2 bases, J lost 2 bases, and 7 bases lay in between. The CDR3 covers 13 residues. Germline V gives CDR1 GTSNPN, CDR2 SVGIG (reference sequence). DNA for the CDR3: TGTGCCTGGAGTTCTGGGACCTACAATGAGCAGTTCTTC. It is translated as CAWSSGTYNEQFF.

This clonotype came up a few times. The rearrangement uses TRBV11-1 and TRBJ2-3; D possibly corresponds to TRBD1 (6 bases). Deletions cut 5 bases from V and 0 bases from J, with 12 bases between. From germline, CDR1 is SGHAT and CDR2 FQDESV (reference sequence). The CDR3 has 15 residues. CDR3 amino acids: CASSLETGSTDTQYF. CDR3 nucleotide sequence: TGTGCCAGCAGCCTCGAGACAGGAAGCACAGATACGCAGTATTTT.

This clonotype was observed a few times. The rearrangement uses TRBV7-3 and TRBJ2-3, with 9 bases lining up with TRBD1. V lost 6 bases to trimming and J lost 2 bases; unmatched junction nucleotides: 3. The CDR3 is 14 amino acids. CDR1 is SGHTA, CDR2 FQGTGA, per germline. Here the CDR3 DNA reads TGTGCCAGCAGGGACAGGGGTCCCACAGATACGCAGTATTTT. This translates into CASRDRGPTDTQYF.

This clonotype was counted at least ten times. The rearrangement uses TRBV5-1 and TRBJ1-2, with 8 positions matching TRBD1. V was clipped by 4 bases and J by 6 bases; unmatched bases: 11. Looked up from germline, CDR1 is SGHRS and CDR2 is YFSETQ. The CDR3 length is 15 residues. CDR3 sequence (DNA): TGCGCCAGCAGCAGGGGACCGGGACAGGTCGATGGCTACACCTTC. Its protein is CASSRGPGQVDGYTF.

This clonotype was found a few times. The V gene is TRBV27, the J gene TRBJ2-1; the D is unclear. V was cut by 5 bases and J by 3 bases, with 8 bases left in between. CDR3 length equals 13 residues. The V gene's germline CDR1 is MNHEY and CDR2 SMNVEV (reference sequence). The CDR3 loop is CASSPVLYNEQFF. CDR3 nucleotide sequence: TGTGCCAGCAGTCCTGTCCTCTACAATGAGCAGTTCTTC.

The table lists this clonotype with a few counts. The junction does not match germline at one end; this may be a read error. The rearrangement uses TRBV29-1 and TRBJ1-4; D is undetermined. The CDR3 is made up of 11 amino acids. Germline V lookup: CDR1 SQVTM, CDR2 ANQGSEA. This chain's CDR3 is CSVLYNGKLFF. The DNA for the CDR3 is TGCAGCGTTTTATATAATGGAAAACTGTTTTTT.

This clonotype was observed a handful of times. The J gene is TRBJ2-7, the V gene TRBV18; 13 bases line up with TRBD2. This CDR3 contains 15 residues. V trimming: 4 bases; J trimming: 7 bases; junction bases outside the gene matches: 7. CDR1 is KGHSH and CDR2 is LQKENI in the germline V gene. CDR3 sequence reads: CASSRTSGGVREQYF. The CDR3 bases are TGTGCCAGCTCACGGACTAGCGGGGGAGTGAGGGAGCAGTACTTC.

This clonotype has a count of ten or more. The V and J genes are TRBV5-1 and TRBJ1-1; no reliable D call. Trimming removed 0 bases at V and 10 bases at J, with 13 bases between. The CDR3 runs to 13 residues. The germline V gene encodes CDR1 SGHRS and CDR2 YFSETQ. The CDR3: CASSLEVGNRAFF. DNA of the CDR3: TGCGCCAGCAGCTTGGAGGTTGGAAACCGAGCTTTCTTT.

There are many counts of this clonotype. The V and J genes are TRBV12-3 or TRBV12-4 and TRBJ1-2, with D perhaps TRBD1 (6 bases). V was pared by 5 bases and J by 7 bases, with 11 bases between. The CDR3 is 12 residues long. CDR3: CASSAGARGYTF. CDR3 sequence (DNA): TGTGCCAGCAGTGCAGGGGCGCGTGGCTACACCTTC.

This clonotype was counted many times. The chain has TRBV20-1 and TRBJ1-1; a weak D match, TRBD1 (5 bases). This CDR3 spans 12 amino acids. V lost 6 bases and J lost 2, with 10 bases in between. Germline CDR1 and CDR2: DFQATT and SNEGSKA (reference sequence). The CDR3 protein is CSARRGNTEAFF. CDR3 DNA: TGCAGTGCAAGAAGGGGAAACACTGAAGCTTTCTTT.